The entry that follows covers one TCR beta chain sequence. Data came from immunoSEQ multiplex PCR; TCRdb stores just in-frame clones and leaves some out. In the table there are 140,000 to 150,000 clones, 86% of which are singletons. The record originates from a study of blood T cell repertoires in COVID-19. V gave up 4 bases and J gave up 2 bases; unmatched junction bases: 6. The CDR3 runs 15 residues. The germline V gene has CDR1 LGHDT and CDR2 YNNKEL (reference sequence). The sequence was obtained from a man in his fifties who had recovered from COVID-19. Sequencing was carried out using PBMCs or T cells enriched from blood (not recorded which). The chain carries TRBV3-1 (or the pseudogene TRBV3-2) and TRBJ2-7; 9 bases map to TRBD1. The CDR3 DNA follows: TGTGCCAGCAGCCGGACAAGACAGGGGGCCTACGAGCAGTACTTC. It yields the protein CASSRTRQGAYEQYF.